These 22 T cell receptor beta chains were sequenced from one sample in a study of T-cell memory formation after mild COVID-19. MiXCR, applied by TCRdb to the 5' RACE reads, yields one record per CDR3 protein. The table shows 350,000 to 450,000 distinct CDR3 sequences, with about 15% occurring only once. The sample was PBMCs or a T cell subset sorted from them (not recorded which). The source of these receptors is a man between 18 and 29 years old who had mild COVID-19 (a few samples of this study predate the infection). Cell type and time point are not known.

This clonotype has at least ten counts. V gene TRBV5-1 combines with J gene TRBJ2-5; D gene unclear. Germline V lookup: CDR1 SGHRS, CDR2 YFSETQ. V shed 4 bases and J shed 0 bases, with 4 bases lying between them. The CDR3 sequence is 12 residues long. As DNA, the CDR3 is TGCGCCAGCAGCACCCACCAAGAGACCCAGTACTTC. Protein: CASSTHQETQYF.

This clonotype was seen more than once but under ten times. Here the CDR3 DNA reads TGTGCCAGCAGCTTCGGGACAGGGGGCGGAAACACCATATATTTT. It translates to CASSFGTGGGNTIYF. The chain employs TRBV7-3 and TRBJ1-3; 12 bases fit TRBD1. V shed 3 bases, J shed 4 bases, and the junction held 1 base outside the gene matches. Germline V gene data show CDR1 as SGHTA and CDR2 as FQGTGA. CDR3 length: 15 residues.

This clonotype appeared many times. This chain connects TRBV7-9 to TRBJ2-3; 8 bases are shared with TRBD2. V shed 10 bases and J 14 bases; nucleotides not matched to a gene: 11. The germline gives CDR1 SEHNR, CDR2 FQNEAQ (reference sequence). The CDR3 runs 11 residues. The CDR3: CATTTSETGYF. CDR3 nucleotides: TGTGCCACCACGACTAGCGAGACGGGGTATTTT. Looking up the rest from reference TRBV7-9 and TRBJ2-3 gives the full variable domain: DTGVSQNPRHKITKRGQNVTFRCDPISEHNRLYWYRQTLGQGPEFLTYFQNEAQLEKSRLLSDRFSAERPKGSFSTLEIQRTEQGDSAMYLCATTTSETGYFGPGTRLTVL.

This chain connects TRBV5-1 to TRBJ2-7; D is perhaps TRBD2 (6 bases). The CDR3 runs 14 residues. The V gene's germline CDR1 is SGHRS and CDR2 YFSETQ. V lost 1 base to trimming and J lost 4 bases, with 12 bases between them. The CDR3 spells CASSLKWGEYEQYV. The CDR3 DNA reads as TGCGCCAGCAGCTTGAAATGGGGGGAGTACGAGCAGTACGTC.

In its sample, this clonotype was seen a few times. V gene TRBV12-3 or TRBV12-4 combines with J gene TRBJ1-3; TRBD1 aligns across 10 bases. The CDR3 loop spans 13 amino acids. With V trimmed by 6 bases and J by 8 bases, 4 bases remained unmatched. CDR3 in amino acids: CASRTTGGDTIYF. The CDR3 nucleotides read TGTGCCAGCAGGACGACAGGGGGCGACACCATATATTTT.

The chain joins TRBV12-3 or TRBV12-4 to TRBJ1-3, with D tentatively TRBD1 (5 bases). The CDR3 spans 15 residues. The V end was cut by 6 bases, the J end by 0 bases, with 12 bases between. The CDR3 protein is CASRLQVISGNTIYF. DNA of the CDR3: TGTGCCAGCAGACTACAGGTGATCTCTGGAAACACCATATATTTT.

This clonotype has only a few counts. This chain joins TRBV27 and TRBJ2-3; D is ambiguous. Germline V lookup: CDR1 MNHEY, CDR2 SMNVEV (reference sequence). The CDR3 consists of 13 residues. Trimming left V 3 bases short and J 4 bases short, with 8 bases between. CDR3 in DNA: TGTGCCAGCAGTTTCACGTGGGCAGATACGCAGTATTTT. Translating it yields CASSFTWADTQYF.

This rearrangement joins TRBV27 to TRBJ1-2, with D maybe TRBD1 (5 bases). Trimming removed 6 bases at V and 8 bases at J, with 19 bases between. Germline V lookup: CDR1 MNHEY, CDR2 SMNVEV (reference sequence). The CDR3 totals 14 residues. The CDR3 protein is CASSAGIGPLGYTF. The DNA of the CDR3 is TGTGCCAGCAGCGCAGGGATTGGGCCCTTGGGCTACACCTTC.

There are a few counts of this clonotype. The J gene is TRBJ2-3, the V gene TRBV4-2, with 7 bases fitting TRBD2. Germline V gives CDR1 LGHNA, CDR2 YNFKEQ. The J segment lost 5 bases and the V segment lost 6 bases, leaving 8 bases of the junction unmatched. This CDR3 has 14 residues. CDR3: CASSTNSGGDTQYF. CDR3 DNA: TGTGCCAGCAGTACCAACTCGGGAGGAGATACGCAGTATTTT.

The sample holds a few counts of this clonotype. The chain links TRBV20-1 to TRBJ1-6; no clear D gene. Germline CDR1 reads DFQATT; CDR2 reads SNEGSKA (reference sequence). V lost 1 base and J 10 bases, leaving 17 bases between the germline ends. The CDR3 length is 15 residues. The CDR3 region is CSARVHGPSDSPLHF. The CDR3 nucleotides are TGCAGTGCTAGAGTTCATGGGCCCTCGGACTCACCCCTCCACTTT.

This clonotype was counted between two and nine times. This chain uses TRBV6-1 with TRBJ1-3; unclear D gene. V was trimmed by 2 bases and J by 0 bases, leaving 11 bases between them. The V gene's germline CDR1 is MNHNS and CDR2 SASEGT. The CDR3 runs to 16 residues. The CDR3 DNA reads TGTGCCAGCAGTGAATTCCTGGTAAACTCTGGAAACACCATATATTTT. Amino acid sequence: CASSEFLVNSGNTIYF.

This clonotype has ten or more counts. The rearrangement joins TRBV7-9 to TRBJ1-1; no clear D. The germline V gene has CDR1 SEHNR and CDR2 FQNEAQ (reference sequence). The CDR3 is 15 amino acids. Trimming took off 0 bases at V and 1 base at J, with 9 bases between the two ends. DNA of the CDR3: TGTGCCAGCAGCTTAGCAGTTCCCTGGAACACTGAAGCTTTCTTT. Amino acids: CASSLAVPWNTEAFF.

The rearrangement uses TRBV7-3 and TRBJ2-5; tentative D call: TRBD2 (6 bases). The V end lost 5 bases, the J end lost 3 bases, and 10 bases lay between the germline ends. CDR3 length: 13 residues. The V gene's germline CDR1 is SGHTA and CDR2 FQGTGA. CDR3 sequence reads: CASSKGLEETQYF. DNA of the CDR3: TGTGCCAGCAGCAAGGGACTGGAAGAGACCCAGTACTTC. The full variable domain, with the rest looked up from reference TRBV7-3 and TRBJ2-5, is GAGVSQTPSNKVTEKGKYVELRCDPISGHTALYWYRQSLGQGPEFLIYFQGTGAADDSGLPNDRFFAVRPEGSVSTLKIQRTERGDSAVYLCASSKGLEETQYFGPGTRLLVL.

The CDR3 nucleotides read TGTGCTAGTGGTTTGGTACTAGTATTGGACAGGCATCGCCCCTACGAGCAGTACTTC. This gives the protein CASGLVLVLDRHRPYEQYF. V usage is TRBV12-5 and J usage is TRBJ2-7; 7 bases fit TRBD1. J lost 2 bases, V lost 0 bases, and 16 bases had no gene match. Germline V lookup: CDR1 LGHNT, CDR2 FRNRAP. The CDR3 has 19 residues.

V gene TRBV5-6 combines with J gene TRBJ2-5, with D tentatively TRBD1 or TRBD2 (5 bases each). V was trimmed by 5 bases and J by 5 bases, leaving 22 bases between them. The CDR3 runs 16 residues. Germline V lookup: CDR1 SGHDT, CDR2 YYEEEE. CDR3 nucleotides: TGTGCCAGCAGACTTGCAGGGACCACCAACGCGGAGACCCAGTACTTC. This gives the protein CASRLAGTTNAETQYF. The full variable domain, its missing parts supplied by reference TRBV5-6 and TRBJ2-5, is DAGVTQSPTHLIKTRGQQVTLRCSPKSGHDTVSWYQQALGQGPQFIFQYYEEEERQRGNFPDRFSGHQFPNYSSELNVNALLLGDSALYLCASRLAGTTNAETQYFGPGTRLLVL.

This clonotype was observed a few times. This sequence joins TRBV2 and TRBJ2-3, with a weak D call TRBD1 (6 bases). Germline CDR1 and CDR2: SNHLY and FYNNEI. The CDR3 length is 12 residues. V dropped 8 bases and J dropped 5 bases, with 11 bases sitting between them. CDR3 sequence reads: CASGRGEDTQYF. CDR3 DNA: TGTGCCAGCGGCAGGGGTGAAGATACGCAGTATTTT.

In its sample, this clonotype was seen a few times. V usage is TRBV7-9 and J usage is TRBJ1-4; a possible D gene is TRBD1 (6 bases). The CDR3 totals 17 residues. Deletions cut 1 base from V and 4 bases from J, with 16 bases between. Germline-derived CDR1 and CDR2 are SEHNR and FQNEAQ (reference sequence). CDR3 residues: CASSLGPRGYGNEKLFF. The DNA for the CDR3 is TGTGCCAGCAGCTTAGGTCCCAGGGGCTACGGTAATGAAAAACTGTTTTTT. The full variable domain, its missing parts supplied by reference TRBV7-9 and TRBJ1-4, is DTGVSQNPRHKITKRGQNVTFRCDPISEHNRLYWYRQTLGQGPEFLTYFQNEAQLEKSRLLSDRFSAERPKGSFSTLEIQRTEQGDSAMYLCASSLGPRGYGNEKLFFGSGTQLSVL.

This clonotype was seen a handful of times. The chain uses TRBV7-3 and TRBJ2-7, with 7 bases aligning to TRBD1. The CDR3 contains 16 residues. Losses at the gene ends were 5 bases for V and 3 bases for J; bases not matched to a gene: 13. CDR1 is SGHTA, CDR2 FQGTGA, per germline. Here the CDR3 reads CASSAHRGLNSYEQYV. For the CDR3, the DNA is TGTGCCAGCAGCGCCCACAGGGGCCTGAACAGCTACGAGCAGTACGTC.

This clonotype came up a few times. J is TRBJ1-2 and V is TRBV28; D not certain. Germline V gene data show CDR1 as MDHEN and CDR2 as SYDVKM. Trimming removed 10 bases from V and 4 bases from J, with 13 bases in between. The CDR3 loop spans 12 amino acids. The chain's CDR3 is CAIYPSGYGYTF. DNA for the CDR3: TGTGCCATTTACCCCTCGGGCTATGGCTACACCTTC.

This clonotype was recorded a few times. The rearrangement uses TRBV28 and TRBJ2-1, with 11 bases lining up with TRBD1. With V trimmed by 4 bases and J by 7 bases, 6 bases remained unmatched. Germline-derived CDR1 and CDR2 are MDHEN and SYDVKM. The CDR3 runs to 15 residues. CDR3 amino acids: CASSSWTGGGNEQFF. The CDR3 DNA is TGTGCCAGCAGTTCCTGGACAGGGGGCGGGAATGAGCAGTTCTTC.

There are a few counts of this clonotype. This chain connects TRBV20-1 to TRBJ2-1, with D uncertain. The CDR3 is 15 residues long. Trimming took 6 bases from V and 1 from J, leaving 16 bases between them. Germline lookup yields CDR1 DFQATT and CDR2 SNEGSKA (reference sequence). In nucleotides, the CDR3 is TGCAGTGCGCTCCTCCTAGATTTATCCTACAATGAGCAGTTCTTC. Protein product: CSALLLDLSYNEQFF.

In this sample, this clonotype turned up a few times. CDR3 nucleotides: TGCAGTGCTGCAACCAACCTACAGGCGGGGTTCTACGAGCAGTACTTC. Its protein product is CSAATNLQAGFYEQYF. The V call is TRBV20-1, the J call TRBJ2-7; tentative D call: TRBD2 (6 bases). There are 16 residues in the CDR3. V was clipped by 5 bases and J by 3 bases, with 23 bases between them. CDR1 is DFQATT, CDR2 SNEGSKA, per germline (reference sequence).